Presented here are 24 T cell receptor beta chains from one specimen sequenced in a study of neurological immune-mediated disorders (dated by TCRdb to the late 2010s). Library preparation employed 5' RACE. The instrument was an Illumina HiSeq 2500. TCRdb reanalyzed the raw reads on its own, using fastp at Q25 for trimming and MiXCR for clone calling, and kept in-frame beta chains. Rows with one shared CDR3 protein collapse into an entry with the most common genes and DNA. The sample has roughly 32,000 distinct CDR3 sequences on record, roughly 14% of them singletons. The top ten clones comprise about 28% of the sample. Sequencing used PBMCs. These receptors were taken from a man aged 65 to 85 in good health.

This clonotype was detected ten times or more. The genes are TRBV4-2 and TRBJ2-1; D is undetermined. The germline gives CDR1 LGHNA, CDR2 YNFKEQ. CDR3 length equals 12 residues. V was shortened by 5 bases and J by 7 bases, with 9 bases between the two germline ends. CDR3 protein: CASSGVGNEQFF. The CDR3 DNA is TGTGCCAGCAGCGGGGTGGGGAATGAGCAGTTCTTC.

This clonotype was counted at least ten times. This chain connects TRBV5-1 to TRBJ1-1, with TRBD1 identical over 9 bases. Looked up from germline, CDR1 is SGHRS and CDR2 is YFSETQ. This CDR3 comprises 14 residues. Trimming removed 5 bases from V and 3 bases from J; junction bases left unmatched: 5. The CDR3 bases are TGCGCCAGCAGACAGGGGGCGGCGGACACTGAAGCTTTCTTT. Protein: CASRQGAADTEAFF.

To note about this clonotype: One base away lies a much larger clone, so this may be a sequencing read error. CDR3 sequence reads: CSAPGKVNTEAFF. Here the CDR3 DNA reads TGCAGTGCTCCTGGGAAGGTAAACACTGAAGCTTTCTTT. This sequence joins TRBV20-1 and TRBJ1-1; D is unclear. This CDR3 has 13 amino acids. Germline V gene data show CDR1 as DFQATT and CDR2 as SNEGSKA (reference sequence). The V gene lost 5 bases and the J gene lost 2 bases, with 12 bases spanning the gap.

By share, this clonotype ranks as medium-sized. V usage is TRBV4-3 and J usage is TRBJ2-5; D assignment may be TRBD1 or TRBD2 (5 bases each). Germline values: CDR1 LGHNA, CDR2 YSLEER. V lost 1 base, J lost 5 bases, and 17 bases lay in between. This CDR3 comprises 16 residues. CDR3: CASSQGSSSGPETQYF. Written as DNA, the CDR3 is TGCGCCAGCAGCCAAGGATCTAGCTCAGGGCCTGAGACCCAGTACTTC.

This clonotype occurred many times. The chain joins TRBV6-2 or TRBV6-3 to TRBJ1-1, with D hard to call. V was pared by 7 bases and J by 1 base, with 13 bases between. The CDR3 is made up of 14 amino acids. Germline values: CDR1 MNHEY, CDR2 SVGEGT. This chain's CDR3 is CASKEQAQNTEAFF. For the CDR3, the DNA is TGTGCCAGCAAAGAGCAGGCTCAGAACACTGAAGCTTTCTTT.

This clonotype was observed at least ten times. The chain has TRBV18 and TRBJ2-3; possible D gene TRBD1, 5 bases. Per the germline V gene, CDR1 is KGHSH and CDR2 is LQKENI. The CDR3 runs 15 residues. V lost 1 base, J lost 0 bases, and 8 bases lay in between. The CDR3 protein is CASSPQGFSTDTQYF. CDR3 DNA: TGTGCCAGCTCACCACAGGGGTTTAGCACAGATACGCAGTATTTT.

This clonotype appeared many times. This chain joins TRBV5-5 and TRBJ2-7; maybe TRBD1 (6 bases). V was cut by 2 bases and J by 0 bases, with 9 bases left in between. The CDR3 consists of 14 residues. The germline V gene has CDR1 SGHKS and CDR2 YYEKEE (reference sequence). CDR3 sequence reads: CASSFRDNSYEQYF. CDR3 sequence (DNA): TGTGCCAGCAGCTTCCGGGACAACTCCTACGAGCAGTACTTC.

In this sample, this clonotype turned up many times. The rearrangement joins TRBV24-1 to TRBJ2-7; TRBD1 aligns across 8 bases. The CDR3 sequence is 14 residues long. Germline CDR1 reads KGHDR; CDR2 reads SFDVKD. V shed 7 bases and J 2 bases; nucleotides not matched to a gene: 6. The CDR3 nucleotides read TGTGCCACCAGCTCGGGACAGGACCCCTACGAGCAGTACTTC. Amino acid sequence: CATSSGQDPYEQYF.

The chain links TRBV7-2 to TRBJ2-5; 8 bases are a match to TRBD2. The J call is uncertain, as TRBJ2-7 better fits the DNA end. CDR3 length: 14 residues. Germline CDR1 is SGHTA and CDR2 is FQGNSA. CDR3 bases: TGTGCCAGCAGCCAACTAGCGGATTACTACGAGCAGTACTTC. Translated, it gives CASSQLADYYEQYF.

Many counts were recorded for this clonotype. CDR3 bases: TGTGCCAGCAGTCTCCGGGACAGCCTCTACAATGAGCAGTTCTTC. It specifies CASSLRDSLYNEQFF. The rearrangement uses TRBV12-3 or TRBV12-4 and TRBJ2-1; TRBD1 matches at 7 bases. V shed 5 bases and J 3 bases; nucleotides not matched to a gene: 7. This CDR3 has 15 residues.

This clonotype has ten or more counts. This chain connects TRBV6-1 to TRBJ2-7, with 9 bases that match TRBD1. From germline, CDR1 is MNHNS and CDR2 SASEGT. V shed 4 bases and J 3 bases; nucleotides not matched to a gene: 7. The CDR3 contains 15 residues. CDR3 sequence (DNA): TGTGCCAGCAGTGGGTGGAGGGACAGGGACTACGAGCAGTACTTC. As protein: CASSGWRDRDYEQYF.

This clonotype was observed at least ten times. This rearrangement joins TRBV20-1 to TRBJ1-2, with a possible D match to TRBD1 (5 bases). CDR3 length: 15 residues. Germline V lookup: CDR1 DFQATT, CDR2 SNEGSKA (reference sequence). V dropped 1 base and J dropped 4 bases, with 16 bases sitting between them. In nucleotides, the CDR3 is TGCAGTGCTAGAGTCGGAAGAGGGGAGGGCTATGGCTACACCTTC. It specifies CSARVGRGEGYGYTF.

This clonotype has ten or more counts. The chain uses TRBV10-3 and TRBJ2-6; 12 bases are a match to TRBD1. V lost 5 bases and J lost 1; bases outside the gene matches: 3. This CDR3 is 17 amino acids long. The germline V gene has CDR1 ENHRY and CDR2 SYGVKD. CDR3 sequence: CAISQGQGASGANVLTF. In nucleotides, the CDR3 is TGTGCCATCAGTCAGGGACAGGGGGCTTCTGGGGCCAACGTCCTGACTTTC.

This clonotype has at least ten counts. The chain is built from TRBV2 and TRBJ2-7; D gene unclear. The CDR3 totals 12 residues. The ends were cut back, 10 bases at V and 1 base at J, with 11 bases in the middle. The germline V gene encodes CDR1 SNHLY and CDR2 FYNNEI. DNA for the CDR3: TGTGCCACAAGCCCGGAGTCCTACGAGCAGTACTTC. Encoded protein: CATSPESYEQYF.

This clonotype was seen repeatedly, ten times or more. The chain combines TRBV6-2 or TRBV6-3 with TRBJ2-3; 8 bases align to TRBD2. Germline V gives CDR1 MNHEY, CDR2 SVGEGT. Germline trimming cut 0 bases from V and 4 bases from J; bases unmatched to any gene: 6. The CDR3 consists of 16 residues. CDR3 region: CASSYSASGRSDTQYF. CDR3 nucleotide sequence: TGTGCCAGCAGTTACTCAGCCAGCGGGAGATCAGATACGCAGTATTTT.

In this sample, this clonotype turned up many times. The rearrangement joins TRBV6-6 to TRBJ1-1; unclear D gene. With 2 bases removed from V and 1 base from J, the gap between germline ends came to 14 bases. The CDR3 has 16 residues. Germline CDR1 MNHNY, CDR2 SVGAGI (reference sequence). CDR3 protein: CASSYAPRTRNTEAFF. Here the CDR3 DNA reads TGTGCCAGCAGTTACGCCCCCAGAACGAGGAACACTGAAGCTTTCTTT.

This clonotype was picked up many times. The CDR3: CASSLQGADTQYF. As DNA, the CDR3 is TGCGCCAGCAGCTTGCAGGGGGCAGATACGCAGTATTTT. This chain connects TRBV5-1 to TRBJ2-3, with TRBD1 matching 7 bases. The length of the CDR3 is 13 residues. Trimming cost V 1 base and J 4 bases; bases outside gene matches: 0. CDR1 and CDR2 from the germline V gene are SGHRS and YFSETQ.

This clonotype was seen many times. The chain uses TRBV5-1 and TRBJ2-7, with D perhaps matching TRBD2 (6 bases). V was cut by 0 bases and J by 2 bases, with 9 bases left in between. Germline V gives CDR1 SGHRS, CDR2 YFSETQ. The CDR3 is 14 amino acids. The CDR3 nucleotides read TGCGCCAGCAGCTTGGTACTAGCTGCCTACGAGCAGTACTTC. Amino acid sequence: CASSLVLAAYEQYF.

V and J are TRBV24-1 and TRBJ2-3; D is possibly TRBD2 (6 bases). The CDR3 consists of 14 residues. Trimming cost V 4 bases and J 11 bases, with 18 bases left between them. CDR1 is KGHDR, CDR2 SFDVKD, per germline. CDR3 bases: TGTGCCACCAGTGACTATCCATCCGGGACTCGGCAGTATTTT. Its protein is CATSDYPSGTRQYF.

This clonotype was seen a single time. V gene TRBV18 combines with J gene TRBJ1-6; perhaps TRBD1 as D (6 bases). The germline V gene encodes CDR1 KGHSH and CDR2 LQKENI. The CDR3 contains 15 residues. Trimming removed 4 bases at V and 7 bases at J, with 14 bases between. CDR3 nucleotides: TGTGCCAGCTCACTAGGACAGCTCCAGAATTCACCCCTCCACTTT. Translating gives CASSLGQLQNSPLHF.

This clonotype was counted ten times or more. This sequence joins TRBV12-3 or TRBV12-4 and TRBJ1-2; 7 nucleotides align to TRBD1. Unmatched junction bases numbered 10, after V lost 5 bases and J lost 7 bases. The CDR3 is 14 residues long. CDR3 sequence: CASSALTGVGGYTF. The DNA for the CDR3 is TGTGCCAGCAGTGCCCTCACAGGGGTGGGTGGCTACACCTTC.

This clonotype was recorded many times. The V and J genes are TRBV28 and TRBJ1-1, with unresolved D. Germline values: CDR1 MDHEN, CDR2 SYDVKM. The CDR3 extends over 14 amino acids. V gave up 10 bases and J gave up 1 base, with 16 bases separating them. In nucleotides, the CDR3 is TGTGCCACCCTACTGACCGTCCAGAACACTGAAGCTTTCTTT. As protein: CATLLTVQNTEAFF.

This clonotype was seen ten or more times. V usage is TRBV4-1 and J usage is TRBJ1-6, with D tentatively TRBD1 (5 bases). Trimming removed 4 bases from V and 9 bases from J, with 19 bases in between. The CDR3 runs to 16 residues. Germline values: CDR1 MGHRA, CDR2 YSYEKL. CDR3 sequence (DNA): TGCGCCAGCAGCCCAGTTGGGAGGGACCTCGTTTCACCCCTCCACTTT. It specifies CASSPVGRDLVSPLHF.

This clonotype was observed many times. In DNA, the CDR3 is TGCAGTGCTAGTTGGTTAGCCAAAAACATTCAGTACTTC. Its translation: CSASWLAKNIQYF. The chain combines TRBV20-1 with TRBJ2-4; D unresolved. CDR1 is DFQATT and CDR2 is SNEGSKA in the germline V gene (reference sequence). The CDR3 is 13 residues long. The ends were cut back, 3 bases at V and 0 bases at J, with 6 bases in the middle.